A selection of T cell receptor beta chains follows, all from one sample in a study of T-cell memory formation after mild COVID-19. TCRdb analysed the 5' RACE reads with MiXCR anew, one entry per CDR3 protein. The top ten clones hold roughly 29% of a sample with under 40,000 distinct CDR3 sequences, under 8% of them seen once. The material sequenced was PBMCs or a T cell subset sorted from them (not recorded which). All receptors derive from a man aged 18 to 35 who had mild COVID-19 (a few samples of this study predate the infection). Cell type and time point are not known. Each CDR3 is given with its conserved first and last residue. A D gene is named only where the DNA matches it firmly. The size of a clone is reported for some rows only, either as once, few or many, or as a class for expanded clones.

TRBD1	TRBV7-2	many	TRBJ2-6	TGTGCCAGCAGCAGACAGACAGGGGGTGGAACCACCAACGTCCTGACTTTC	CASSRQTGGGTTNVLTF
TRBD2	TRBV6-4	many	TRBJ2-1	TGTGCCAGCAGTATCGGACTAGCTAATGAGCAGTTCTTC	CASSIGLANEQFF
.	TRBV12-3/TRBV12-4	many	TRBJ1-1	TGTGCCAGCAGTTTAATGTGGGTAGCTGAAGCTTTCTTT	CASSLMWVAEAFF
TRBD2	TRBV7-2	many	TRBJ2-1	TGTGCCAGCAGCTTAGGACGGGAGGGCTGGCAGTTCTTC	CASSLGREGWQFF
.	TRBV3-1	many	TRBJ2-3	TGTGCCAGCAGCCAATTCGTCGGCAATACGCAGTATTTT	CASSQFVGNTQYF
TRBD1	TRBV12-3/TRBV12-4	few	TRBJ2-1	TGTGCCAGCAGAACCGGGACAGGGAGCTCCTACAATGAGCAGTTCTTC	CASRTGTGSSYNEQFF
TRBD2	TRBV20-1	many	TRBJ2-3	TGCAGTGCCCCCACTAGCGGCACAGATACGCAGTATTTT	CSAPTSGTDTQYF
.	TRBV3-1	many	TRBJ2-5	TGTGCCAGCAGCCAAGCCGGGGGGCGCCAAGAGACCCAGTACTTC	CASSQAGGRQETQYF
.	TRBV25-1	many	TRBJ2-5	TGTGCCTCCGCCAAGGGGCAGAGTTCCCAGGAGACCCAGTACTTC	CASAKGQSSQETQYF
.	TRBV9	.	TRBJ2-1	TGTGCCAGCAGCGTAGGCGACTACAATGAGCAGTTCTTC	CASSVGDYNEQFF
.	TRBV6-2/TRBV6-3	many	TRBJ2-1	TGTGCCAGCAGTAGAGGACCCACCACCTACAATGAGCAGTTCTTC	CASSRGPTTYNEQFF
TRBD2	TRBV7-3	many	TRBJ2-1	TGTGCCAGCAGCTTAACCAGCGGGGGAGGTGAGCAGTTCTTC	CASSLTSGGGEQFF
TRBD2	TRBV4-1	many	TRBJ2-3	TGCGCCAGCAGCTCCCCAGAGCGGGGAGTTACAGATACGCAGTATTTT	CASSSPERGVTDTQYF
TRBD2	TRBV20-1	many	TRBJ2-5	TGCAGTGCTTCCCTTAGCGGGGGGGCCCGTGAGACCCAGTACTTC	CSASLSGGARETQYF
TRBD1	TRBV29-1	many	TRBJ1-1	TGCAGCGCTCGTAGGGGGCTAGCGTACACTGAAGCTTTCTTT	CSARRGLAYTEAFF
.	TRBV6-5	.	TRBJ1-1	TGTGCCAGCAGTTACTCTGGGCAGGGCAAGAACACTGAAGCTTTCTTT	CASSYSGQGKNTEAFF
.	TRBV5-1	many	TRBJ2-3	TGCGCCAGCAGCTTGGGCTCAGGGTCCACAGATACGCAGTATTTT	CASSLGSGSTDTQYF
TRBD1	TRBV20-1	many	TRBJ2-7	TGCAGTGCCACTATCCCGGGACAGAGGCACGAGCAGTACTTC	CSATIPGQRHEQYF
.	TRBV7-3	many	TRBJ1-2	TGTGCCAGCAGCCCCCGGGACACCTCCTATGGCTACACCTTC	CASSPRDTSYGYTF
.	TRBV12-3/TRBV12-4	many	TRBJ2-6	TGTGCCAGCACCGTAGGGGCGCGGGGGGCCAACGTCCTGACTTTC	CASTVGARGANVLTF
TRBD2	TRBV5-1	many	TRBJ2-3	TGCGCCAGCAGCTTTAGCGGGGCAGATACGCAGTATTTT	CASSFSGADTQYF
.	TRBV29-1	many	TRBJ2-1	TGCAGCGCCGTCGGGGGCTACAATGAGCAGTTCTTC	CSAVGGYNEQFF
.	TRBV6-1	many	TRBJ2-2	TGTGCCAGCACCTACAGGGTACATCGGGACACCGGGGAGCTGTTTTTT	CASTYRVHRDTGELFF
.	TRBV27	few	TRBJ1-1	TGTGCCAGCAGTTCAATGGGTGGTTTCTCGTACACTGAAGCTTTCTTT	CASSSMGGFSYTEAFF